A single sample is the source of the 20 T cell receptor beta chains below, sequenced in a study of T cell responses to AZD1222 COVID-19 vaccine (dated by TCRdb to about 2021). Libraries were made using the immunoSEQ multiplex PCR assay. In TCRdb, the immuneACCESS table is reduced to in-frame sequences with V and J assigned. These tables do not hold every clone; where another copy was compared, an unresolved V gene accounts for under half, and the others remain unexplained. Within this sample are around 95,000 clones, with 88% of them counted one time only. The ten largest clones represent about 1.7% of the sample. The sample's time point label, in plain terms: baseline before first vaccination. Source: peripheral blood, taken on day 0 of AZD1222 vaccination. Receptors were obtained from an adult in good health.

This chain uses TRBV28 with TRBJ2-6; D is unclear. This CDR3 has 17 residues. V lost 3 bases, J lost 0 bases, and 12 bases lay in between. CDR1 MDHEN and CDR2 SYDVKM come from the germline V gene. The CDR3 nucleotides are TGTGCCAGCAGTTTCCTCTCACGGAGCTCTGGGGCCAACGTCCTGACTTTC. Its translation is CASSFLSRSSGANVLTF.

The V gene is TRBV6-6, the J gene TRBJ2-1; 15 positions match TRBD2. Germline assignment: CDR1 MNHNY and CDR2 SVGAGI (reference sequence). With 6 bases clipped from V and 6 bases from J, the junction kept 3 bases outside the gene matches. CDR3 size: 15 residues. CDR3 loop: CASRGLAGGSNEQFF. The CDR3 bases are TGTGCCAGCAGGGGACTAGCGGGAGGTTCCAATGAGCAGTTCTTC.

V is TRBV11-2 and J is TRBJ2-7; no clear D. Germline V gene lookup returns CDR1 SGHAT and CDR2 FQNNGV. This CDR3 has 12 residues. The V and J ends lost 5 bases and 0 bases respectively, with 5 bases between them. CDR3 in amino acids: CASSRRSYEQYF. CDR3 DNA sequence: TGTGCCAGCAGCCGACGCTCCTACGAGCAGTACTTC.

V and J are TRBV12-5 and TRBJ2-1; no reliable D call. V was trimmed by 1 base and J by 10 bases, leaving 11 bases between them. The CDR3 consists of 13 residues. The germline gives CDR1 LGHNT, CDR2 FRNRAP. The CDR3 bases are TGTGCTAGTGGTTTGGGAATAGAACGGGAGCAGTTCTTC. Translation: CASGLGIEREQFF.

The rearrangement uses TRBV27 and TRBJ2-5; tentative D call: TRBD2 (7 bases). Germline V gene sequence: CDR1 MNHEY, CDR2 SMNVEV (reference sequence). The CDR3 has 15 residues. Trimming took off 2 bases at V and 4 bases at J, with 14 bases between the two ends. This CDR3 is CASSLRGGRRETQYF. DNA of the CDR3: TGTGCCAGCAGTTTAAGGGGGGGGAGACGAGAGACCCAGTACTTC.

The CDR3 DNA reads as TGTGCCAGCAGTCCCCGGACAGGGGAGGGTTATGGCTACACCTTC. The encoded protein is CASSPRTGEGYGYTF. V gene TRBV6-6 combines with J gene TRBJ1-2, with TRBD1 matching 9 bases. The length of the CDR3 is 15 residues. V was pared by 5 bases and J by 5 bases, with 9 bases of the junction left unmatched. CDR1 is MNHNY and CDR2 is SVGAGI in the germline V gene (reference sequence).

The CDR3 DNA follows: TGTGCCAGCAGCCCTACACCGAACACTGAAGCTTTCTTT. Translation gives CASSPTPNTEAFF. This chain links TRBV5-8 with TRBJ1-1; D ambiguous. V was trimmed by 4 bases and J by 1 base, leaving 8 bases between them. The CDR3 extends over 13 amino acids. Germline loops: CDR1 SGHTS, CDR2 YDEGEE.

The V gene is TRBV6-4, the J gene TRBJ1-5, with D uncertain. This CDR3 has 18 residues. Trimming removed 0 bases from V and 2 bases from J, with 17 bases in between. Germline assignment: CDR1 MRHNA and CDR2 SNTAGT. The CDR3 here is CASSDSTFGLGGNQPQHF. The CDR3, as DNA: TGTGCCAGCAGTGACTCTACCTTCGGACTGGGCGGCAATCAGCCCCAGCATTTT.

V is TRBV12-3 or TRBV12-4 and J is TRBJ2-7; D is ambiguous. The CDR3 is made up of 13 amino acids. Trimming removed 1 base from V and 3 bases from J, with 7 bases in between. Here the CDR3 DNA reads TGTGCCAGCAGTTTAGGGGGAATCTACGAGCAGTACTTC. It encodes CASSLGGIYEQYF.

In nucleotides, the CDR3 is TGTGCCACCAGTGAACTAGCGGGAGAAACCGGGGAGCTGTTTTTT. This translates into CATSELAGETGELFF. The V and J genes are TRBV24-1 and TRBJ2-2, with 11 positions matching TRBD2. The CDR3 is 15 amino acids. The junction had 2 bases not matched to a gene; V was cut back by 4 bases and J by 5 bases. CDR1 and CDR2 (germline): KGHDR, SFDVKD.

V and J are TRBV18 and TRBJ2-3, with 11 bases matching TRBD2. Trimming removed 5 bases from V and 0 bases from J; junction bases left unmatched: 4. Germline V CDR1 and CDR2: KGHSH, LQKENI. The CDR3 length is 16 residues. The CDR3 DNA reads TGTGCCAGCTCATCGCCTAGCGGGAGGAGCACAGATACGCAGTATTTT. It codes for CASSSPSGRSTDTQYF.

This clone was seen a handful of times. This rearrangement joins TRBV4-3 to TRBJ2-1, with a weak D call TRBD2 (5 bases). V was pared by 4 bases and J by 8 bases, with 18 bases between. CDR3 size: 15 residues. The germline gives CDR1 LGHNA, CDR2 YSLEER. The CDR3 spells CASSPQLVYSHEQFF. CDR3 sequence (DNA): TGCGCCAGCAGCCCACAACTAGTCTATTCTCATGAGCAGTTCTTC.

The rearrangement links TRBV28 to TRBJ1-5; 11 bases map to TRBD1. J lost 7 bases, V lost 1 base, and 9 bases had no gene match. Germline V gene lookup returns CDR1 MDHEN and CDR2 SYDVKM. The CDR3 covers 17 residues. The CDR3 reads CASSLLGTGGSDQPQHF. The DNA of the CDR3 is TGTGCCAGCAGTTTATTGGGGACAGGGGGGTCGGACCAGCCCCAGCATTTT.

There are a few counts of this clone. The rearrangement links TRBV28 to TRBJ1-2, with D unresolved. The CDR3 covers 15 residues. Trimming left V 7 bases short and J 0 bases short, with 15 bases between. Germline V gives CDR1 MDHEN, CDR2 SYDVKM. The CDR3 coding sequence is TGTGCCAGCATCCCCGGGGTGAGGACTAACTATGGCTACACCTTC. Translating it yields CASIPGVRTNYGYTF.

The chain is built from TRBV29-1 and TRBJ2-3; D may be TRBD2 (6 bases). CDR3 length: 15 amino acids. CDR1 and CDR2 (germline): SQVTM, ANQGSEA. The germline V and J ends were trimmed by 8 bases and 1 base, with 19 bases remaining between them. This CDR3 is CSHIGEGGGTDTQYF. The CDR3 DNA follows: TGCAGCCACATTGGGGAAGGAGGGGGCACAGATACGCAGTATTTT.

The J gene is TRBJ1-3, the V gene TRBV7-3; D might be TRBD1 (5 bases). The V and J ends lost 2 bases and 1 base respectively, with 6 bases between them. This CDR3 has 14 amino acids. Looked up from germline, CDR1 is SGHTA and CDR2 is FQGTGA. DNA for the CDR3: TGTGCCAGCAGCTTAGGGGGGTCTGGAAACACCATATATTTT. Translating it yields CASSLGGSGNTIYF.

The V call is TRBV6-5, the J call TRBJ1-6; D uncertain. CDR3 length: 13 amino acids. The germline V and J ends were trimmed by 6 bases and 7 bases, with 10 bases remaining between them. Germline-derived CDR1 and CDR2 are MNHEY and SVGAGI. CDR3 DNA: TGTGCCAGCAGCCTTGAGCTCAATTCACCCCTCCACTTT. Translating it yields CASSLELNSPLHF.

V gene TRBV6-2 or TRBV6-3 combines with J gene TRBJ1-1; 9 bases align to TRBD1. CDR1 and CDR2 from the germline V gene are MNHEY and SVGEGT. The CDR3 totals 13 residues. V was pared by 4 bases and J by 5 bases, with 2 bases of the junction left unmatched. The CDR3 loop reads CASSSGQGTEAFF. The CDR3 nucleotides read TGTGCCAGCAGTTCTGGACAGGGGACTGAAGCTTTCTTT.

This chain's CDR3 is CASSQEGGGAETEAFF. In DNA form, the CDR3 reads TGTGCCAGCAGCCAAGAGGGCGGGGGGGCCGAGACTGAAGCTTTCTTT. V usage is TRBV3-1 (or the pseudogene TRBV3-2) and J usage is TRBJ1-1, with D tentatively TRBD1 (6 bases). Germline V gives CDR1 LGHDT, CDR2 YNNKEL (reference sequence). The CDR3 consists of 16 residues. V was clipped by 0 bases and J by 5 bases, with 16 bases between them.

This rearrangement joins TRBV6-5 to TRBJ2-7; D remains unclear. V lost 6 bases and J 0 bases, leaving 9 bases between the germline ends. The CDR3 is 13 amino acids. Per the germline V gene, CDR1 is MNHEY and CDR2 is SVGAGI. CDR3 nucleotides: TGTGCCAGCAGCTTGGAAGCCTCCTACGAGCAGTACTTC. Its translation: CASSLEASYEQYF.